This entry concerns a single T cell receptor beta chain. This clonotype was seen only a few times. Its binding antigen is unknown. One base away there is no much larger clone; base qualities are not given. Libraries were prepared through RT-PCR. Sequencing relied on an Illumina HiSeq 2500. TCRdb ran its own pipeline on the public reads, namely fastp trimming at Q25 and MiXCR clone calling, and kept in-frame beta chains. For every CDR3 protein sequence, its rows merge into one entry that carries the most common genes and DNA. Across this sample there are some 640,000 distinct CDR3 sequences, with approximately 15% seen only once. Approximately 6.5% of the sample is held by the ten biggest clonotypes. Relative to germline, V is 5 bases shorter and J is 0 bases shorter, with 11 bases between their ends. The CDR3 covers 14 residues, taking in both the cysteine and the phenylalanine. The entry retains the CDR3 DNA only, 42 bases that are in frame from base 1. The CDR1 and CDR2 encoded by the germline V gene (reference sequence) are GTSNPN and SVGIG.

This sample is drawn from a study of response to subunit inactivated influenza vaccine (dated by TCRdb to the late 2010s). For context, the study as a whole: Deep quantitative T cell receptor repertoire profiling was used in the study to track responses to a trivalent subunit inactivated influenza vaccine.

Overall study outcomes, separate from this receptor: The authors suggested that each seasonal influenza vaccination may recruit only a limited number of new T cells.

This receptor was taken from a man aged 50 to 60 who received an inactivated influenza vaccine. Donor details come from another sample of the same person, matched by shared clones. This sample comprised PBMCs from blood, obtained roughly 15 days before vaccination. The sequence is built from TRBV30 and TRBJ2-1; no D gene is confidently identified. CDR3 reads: CAWLPVHSYNEQFF. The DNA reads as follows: TGTGCCTGGCTACCCGTACACTCCTACAATGAGCAGTTCTTC. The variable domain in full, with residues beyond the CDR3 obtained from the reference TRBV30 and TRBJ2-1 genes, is SQTIHQWPATLVQPVGSPLSLECTVEGTSNPNLYWYRQAAGRGLQLLFYSVGIGQISSEVPQNLSASRPQDRQFILSSKKLLLSDSGFYLCAWLPVHSYNEQFFGPGTRLTVL.